This T cell receptor beta chain was captured in a study of blood T cells in healthy people across ages. Study-wide results and caveats: More naive CD4+ cells and higher diversity were found in long-lived than in aged donors. Across samples, TCR beta diversity tracked strongly with naive T cell percentage.

Caucasian, healthy and from Russia, the donors were aged between about 6 and 90. Extraction of total RNA produced a minimum of 6 micrograms from each sample. The use of a sample-barcoded 5' primer and a J-beta primer mix characterized a second PCR of roughly 7 to 12 cycles. MiXCR was run by TCRdb on the 5' RACE reads, yielding one entry per CDR3 protein. Of about 700,000 distinct CDR3 sequences in the sample, roughly 32% were seen once. This clonotype was counted at least ten times. The antigen remains unidentified. CDR1 and CDR2 from the germline V gene are SEHNR and FQNEAQ (reference sequence). This CDR3 is built from 15 residues. V gave up 8 bases and J gave up 3 bases; unmatched junction bases: 12.

The sample comprised blood. V and J are TRBV7-9 and TRBJ1-1, with TRBD1 matching over 7 bases. The TCR was taken from a woman older than 75 in good health. The CDR3 loop is CASCKQGPRDTEAFF. The CDR3 DNA reads as TGTGCCAGCTGCAAACAGGGGCCGAGGGACACTGAAGCTTTCTTT.